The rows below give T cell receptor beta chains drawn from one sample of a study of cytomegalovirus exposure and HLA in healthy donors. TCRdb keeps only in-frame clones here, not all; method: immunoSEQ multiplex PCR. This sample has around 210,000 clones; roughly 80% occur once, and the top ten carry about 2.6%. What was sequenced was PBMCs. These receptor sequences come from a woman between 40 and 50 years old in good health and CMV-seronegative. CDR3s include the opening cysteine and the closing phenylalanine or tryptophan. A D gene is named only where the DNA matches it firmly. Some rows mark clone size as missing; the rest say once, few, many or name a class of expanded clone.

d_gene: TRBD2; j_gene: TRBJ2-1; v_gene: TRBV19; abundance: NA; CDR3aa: CASSMTSGSHNEQFF; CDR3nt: TGTGCCAGTAGTATGACTAGCGGGAGCCACAATGAGCAGTTCTTC
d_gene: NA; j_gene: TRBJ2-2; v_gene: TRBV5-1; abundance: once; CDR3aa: CASSLDGAGELFF; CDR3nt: TGCGCCAGCAGCTTGGATGGAGCCGGGGAGCTGTTTTTT
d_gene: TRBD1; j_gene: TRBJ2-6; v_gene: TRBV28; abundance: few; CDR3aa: CASSLLPGQASPLRANVLTF; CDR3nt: TGTGCCAGCAGTTTACTTCCGGGACAGGCCTCTCCCTTGAGGGCCAACGTCCTGACTTTC
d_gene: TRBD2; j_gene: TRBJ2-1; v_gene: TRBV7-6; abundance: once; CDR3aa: CASSLAGLAEPYNEQFF; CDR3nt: TGTGCCAGCAGCTTGGCAGGACTAGCGGAGCCTTACAATGAGCAGTTCTTC
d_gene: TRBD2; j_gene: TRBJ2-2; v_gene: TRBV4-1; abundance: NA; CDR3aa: CASSRVEREGGELFF; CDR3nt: TGCGCCAGCAGCCGAGTAGAGCGGGAGGGTGGGGAGCTGTTTTTT
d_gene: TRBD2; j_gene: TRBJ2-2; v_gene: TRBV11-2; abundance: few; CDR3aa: CASSLVRGLAGVYPGKLFF; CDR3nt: TGTGCCAGCAGCTTAGTTAGGGGACTAGCGGGAGTATATCCGGGGAAGCTGTTTTTT
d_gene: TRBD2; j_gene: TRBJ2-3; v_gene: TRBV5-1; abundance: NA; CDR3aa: CASKEAGGPDTQYF; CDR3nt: TGCGCCAGCAAGGAGGCGGGGGGGCCAGATACGCAGTATTTT
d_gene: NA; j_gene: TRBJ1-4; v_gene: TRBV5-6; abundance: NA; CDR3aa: CASSGFSGGGEKLFF; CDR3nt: TGTGCCAGCAGCGGCTTCTCGGGAGGGGGTGAAAAACTGTTTTTT
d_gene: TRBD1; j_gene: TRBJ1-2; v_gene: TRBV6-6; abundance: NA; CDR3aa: CASSYGQGAGGYTF; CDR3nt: TGTGCCAGCAGTTACGGACAGGGGGCGGGGGGCTACACCTTC
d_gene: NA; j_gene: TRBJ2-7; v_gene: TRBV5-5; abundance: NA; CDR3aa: CASGATVWEQYF; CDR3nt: TGTGCCAGCGGGGCGACAGTCTGGGAGCAGTACTTC
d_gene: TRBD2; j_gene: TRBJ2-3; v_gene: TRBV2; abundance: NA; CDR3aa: CASSSRLAGATDTQYF; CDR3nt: TGTGCCAGCAGTTCGCGACTAGCGGGAGCTACAGATACGCAGTATTTT
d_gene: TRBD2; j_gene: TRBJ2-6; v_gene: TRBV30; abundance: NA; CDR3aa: CASPSGRASGANVLTF; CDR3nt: TGTGCCTCCCCTAGCGGGAGGGCATCTGGGGCCAACGTCCTGACTTTC
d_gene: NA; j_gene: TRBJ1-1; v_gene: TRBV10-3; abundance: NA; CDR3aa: CASGFAGLTEAFF; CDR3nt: TGTGCCTCAGGGTTCGCGGGGCTCACTGAAGCTTTCTTT
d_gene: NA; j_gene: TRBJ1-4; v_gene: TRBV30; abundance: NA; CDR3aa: CAWSVQREKLFF; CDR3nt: TGTGCCTGGAGTGTTCAGCGAGAAAAACTGTTTTTT
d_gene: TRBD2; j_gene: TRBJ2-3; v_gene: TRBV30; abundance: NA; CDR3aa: CAWSGKTSDFTDTQYF; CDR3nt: TGTGCCTGGAGTGGAAAGACTAGCGATTTCACAGATACGCAGTATTTT
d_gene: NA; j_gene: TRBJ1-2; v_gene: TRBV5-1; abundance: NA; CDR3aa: CASSLATGPRYGYTF; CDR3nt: TGCGCCAGCAGCTTGGCTACAGGGCCTAGGTATGGCTACACCTTC
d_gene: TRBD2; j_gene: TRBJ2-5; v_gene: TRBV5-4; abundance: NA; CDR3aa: CASSPDLAGVRRKETQYF; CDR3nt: TGTGCCAGCAGCCCCGACCTAGCGGGAGTTCGAAGGAAGGAGACCCAGTACTTC
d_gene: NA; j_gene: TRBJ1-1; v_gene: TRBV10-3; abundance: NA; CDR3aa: CASRTAGGNTEAFF; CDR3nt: TGTGCCAGCAGAACGGCGGGAGGGAACACTGAAGCTTTCTTT
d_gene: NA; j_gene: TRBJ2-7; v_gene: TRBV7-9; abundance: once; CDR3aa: CASSTVPGTFPLYEQYF; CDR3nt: TGTGCCAGCAGCACAGTGCCCGGGACATTTCCACTATACGAGCAGTACTTC
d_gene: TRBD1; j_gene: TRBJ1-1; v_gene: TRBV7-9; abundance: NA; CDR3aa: CASSPGDRGRNTEAFF; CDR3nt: TGTGCCAGCAGCCCAGGGGACAGGGGCAGGAACACTGAAGCTTTCTTT
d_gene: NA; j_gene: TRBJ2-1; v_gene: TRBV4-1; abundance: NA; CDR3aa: CASSQSGLDGNEQFF; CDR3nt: TGCGCCAGCAGCCAGAGCGGGCTGGACGGTAATGAGCAGTTCTTC
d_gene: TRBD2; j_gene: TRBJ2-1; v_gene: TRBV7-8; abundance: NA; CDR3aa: CASSLSAGGLITLVFF; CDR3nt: TGTGCCAGCAGCTTATCAGCGGGAGGACTTATAACGCTGGTGTTCTTC
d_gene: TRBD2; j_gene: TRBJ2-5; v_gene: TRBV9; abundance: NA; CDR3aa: CASSGRDYLQETQYF; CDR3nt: TGTGCCAGCAGCGGCCGGGACTACTTGCAAGAGACCCAGTACTTC
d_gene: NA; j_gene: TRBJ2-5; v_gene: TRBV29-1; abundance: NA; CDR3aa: CSVGAPRDGETQYF; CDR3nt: TGCAGCGTTGGGGCCCCCAGGGATGGGGAGACCCAGTACTTC
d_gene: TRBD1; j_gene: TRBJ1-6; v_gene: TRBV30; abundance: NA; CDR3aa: CAWNGQGGYNSPLHF; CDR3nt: TGTGCCTGGAATGGACAGGGGGGCTATAATTCACCCCTCCACTTT
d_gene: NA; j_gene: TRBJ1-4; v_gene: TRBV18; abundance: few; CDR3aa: CASSPSRGREKLFF; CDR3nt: TGTGCCAGCTCACCATCCAGGGGAAGGGAAAAACTGTTTTTT
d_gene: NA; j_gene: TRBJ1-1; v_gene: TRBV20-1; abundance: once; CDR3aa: CRGTGGTEAFF; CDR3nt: TGCAGGGGGACGGGGGGGACTGAAGCTTTCTTT
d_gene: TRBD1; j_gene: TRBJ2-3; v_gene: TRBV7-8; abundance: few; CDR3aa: CASSLPARGSDTQYF; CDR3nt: TGTGCCAGCAGCCTACCCGCCAGGGGGTCAGATACGCAGTATTTT
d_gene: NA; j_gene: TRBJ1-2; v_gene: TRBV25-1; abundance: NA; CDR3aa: CASSKEGTGRSGYTF; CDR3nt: TGTGCCAGCAGTAAGGAGGGTACGGGGAGATCTGGCTACACCTTC
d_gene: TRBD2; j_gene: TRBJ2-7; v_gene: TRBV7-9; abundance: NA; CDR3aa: CASSPGTIVPYEQYF; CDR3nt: TGTGCCAGCAGCCCGGGGACTATCGTCCCCTACGAGCAGTACTTC
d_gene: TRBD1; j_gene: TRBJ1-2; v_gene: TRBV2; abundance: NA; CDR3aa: CATGGQGFNGYTF; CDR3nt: TGTGCCACCGGGGGACAGGGGTTCAATGGCTACACCTTC
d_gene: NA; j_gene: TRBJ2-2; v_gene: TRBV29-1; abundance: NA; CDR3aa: CSVEGPGELFF; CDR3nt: TGCAGCGTTGAAGGGCCCGGGGAGCTGTTTTTT
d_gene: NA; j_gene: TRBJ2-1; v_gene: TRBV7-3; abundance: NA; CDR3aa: CASSLYKGQTAEQFF; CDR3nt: TGTGCCAGCAGCTTATATAAGGGGCAGACCGCGGAGCAGTTCTTC
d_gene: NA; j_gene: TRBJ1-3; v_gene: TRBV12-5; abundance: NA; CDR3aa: CASGLVMSVRGNTIYF; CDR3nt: TGTGCTAGTGGTTTGGTAATGTCAGTACGCGGCAACACCATATATTTT
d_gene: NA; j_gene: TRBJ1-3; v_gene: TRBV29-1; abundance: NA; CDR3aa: CSVGGQGINTIYF; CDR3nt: TGCAGCGTTGGAGGACAAGGGATAAACACCATATATTTT
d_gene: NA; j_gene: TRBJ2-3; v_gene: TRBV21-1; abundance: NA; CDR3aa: CASSKGGTGPSTDTQYF; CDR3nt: TGTGCCAGCAGCAAAGGTGGGACAGGGCCTAGCACAGATACGCAGTATTTT
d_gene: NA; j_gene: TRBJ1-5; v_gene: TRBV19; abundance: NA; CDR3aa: CASSIPGRPQHF; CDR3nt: TGTGCCAGTAGTATTCCGGGGAGGCCCCAGCATTTT
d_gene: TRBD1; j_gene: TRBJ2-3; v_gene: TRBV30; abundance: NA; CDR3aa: CAWSIGQGASDTQYF; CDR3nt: TGTGCCTGGAGTATTGGACAGGGGGCCTCAGATACGCAGTATTTT
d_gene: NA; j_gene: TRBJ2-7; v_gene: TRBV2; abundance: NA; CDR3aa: CASNPRLVGTEQYF; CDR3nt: TGTGCCAGCAACCCGAGACTAGTAGGCACCGAGCAGTACTTC